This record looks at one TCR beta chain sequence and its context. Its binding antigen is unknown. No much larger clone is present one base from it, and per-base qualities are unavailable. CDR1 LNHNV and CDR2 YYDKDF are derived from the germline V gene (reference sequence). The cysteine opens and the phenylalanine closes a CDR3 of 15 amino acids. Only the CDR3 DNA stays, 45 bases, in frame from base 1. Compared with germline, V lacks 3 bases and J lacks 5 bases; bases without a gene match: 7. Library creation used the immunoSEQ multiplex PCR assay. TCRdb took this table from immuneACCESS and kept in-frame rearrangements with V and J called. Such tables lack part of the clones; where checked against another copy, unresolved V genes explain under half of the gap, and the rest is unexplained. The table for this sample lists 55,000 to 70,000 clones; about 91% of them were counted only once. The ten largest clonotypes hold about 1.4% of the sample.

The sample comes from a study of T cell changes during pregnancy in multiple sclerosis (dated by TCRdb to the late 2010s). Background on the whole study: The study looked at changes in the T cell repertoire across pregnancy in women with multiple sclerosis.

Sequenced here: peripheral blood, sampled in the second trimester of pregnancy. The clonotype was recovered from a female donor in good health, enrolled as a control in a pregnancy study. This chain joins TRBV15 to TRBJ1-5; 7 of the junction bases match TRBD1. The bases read TGTGCCACCAGCAGTTACCGGGACAGAGATCAGCCCCAGCATTTT. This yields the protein CATSSYRDRDQPQHF.